One sample yielded the 29 T cell receptor beta chains listed below, sequenced in a study of Graves' ophthalmopathy and Graves' hyperthyroidism (dated by TCRdb to the late 2010s). Sequencing instrument: Illumina HiSeq 2000. TCR beta CDR3 regions were amplified from RNA transcripts for repertoire sequencing. A first-round RT-PCR used HTBI primers with the Qiagen OneStep RT-PCR kit, followed by a second-round multiplex PCR, size selection and purification. TCRdb's own reprocessing of the public reads used fastp at Q25 and MiXCR and kept productive beta chains. Every CDR3 protein is listed once, alongside the most common genes and DNA of its rows. Recorded for this sample are 580,000 or so distinct CDR3 sequences; approximately 37% of them occurred a single time. The ten most abundant clones make up about 4.1% of the sample. The sequenced material came from peripheral blood or thyroid tissue (not recorded which). The receptors stem from an adult man with Graves' hyperthyroidism.

For this clonotype: An end of the junction does not agree with germline; a read error may underlie this. V usage is TRBV20-1 and J usage is TRBJ2-6, with D tentatively TRBD1 (5 bases). CDR3 length: 16 amino acids. CDR1 DFQATT and CDR2 SNEGSKA come from the germline V gene (reference sequence). CDR3 nucleotide sequence: TGCAGTGCTAGTGGCAGGGCCCTCTCTAGGGCCAACGTCCTGACTTTC. Encoded protein: CSASGRALSRANVLTF.

This chain uses TRBV7-2 with TRBJ1-2; 8 positions match TRBD1. V lost 5 bases, J lost 5 bases, and 13 bases stayed unmatched. CDR3 length: 16 residues. From germline, CDR1 is SGHTA and CDR2 FQGNSA. The CDR3: CASSHTSQGAGYGYTF. DNA for the CDR3: TGTGCCAGCAGCCACACGTCCCAGGGGGCGGGGTATGGCTACACCTTC.

The rearrangement uses TRBV19 and TRBJ2-7; D not resolved. The V end was cut by 4 bases, the J end by 0 bases, with 16 bases between. The CDR3 totals 16 residues. Germline CDR1 LNHDA, CDR2 SQIVND (reference sequence). The CDR3 region is CASSTLGFESSYEQYF. The CDR3, as DNA: TGTGCCAGTAGTACTCTTGGCTTCGAGAGCTCCTACGAGCAGTACTTC.

This clonotype was counted many times. CDR3 DNA: TGTGCCACCAGCAGCCCAACTGGGCAGGGCGTTTTCTATGGCTACACCTTC. Its protein product is CATSSPTGQGVFYGYTF. The V call is TRBV15, the J call TRBJ1-2; TRBD1 is a possible D gene (5 bases). The germline V gene has CDR1 LNHNV and CDR2 YYDKDF (reference sequence). Trimming left V 3 bases short and J 4 bases short, with 21 bases between. The CDR3 sequence is 17 residues long.

In the case of this clonotype: The germline gene is not matched at one end of the junction; a read error may be the cause. The chain employs TRBV5-1 and TRBJ2-7; D may be TRBD2 (5 bases). Germline V gene sequence: CDR1 SGHRS, CDR2 YFSETQ. The CDR3 sequence is 14 residues long. CDR3 loop: CASSLVEGNYEQYF. CDR3 nucleotide sequence: TGTGCCAGCAGCTTGGTTGAGGGAAACTACGAGCAGTACTTC.

To note about this clonotype: The conserved phenylalanine or tryptophan is not found at the CDR3 terminus, so this likely reflects a read error. The CDR3 is CASSWESANTGELFS. CDR3 nucleotides: TGTGCCAGCAGTTGGGAATCCGCGAACACCGGGGAGCTGTTTTCT. The chain recombines TRBV27 with TRBJ2-2; D is uncertain. The germline V gene encodes CDR1 MNHEY and CDR2 SMNVEV (reference sequence). Trimming removed 4 bases at V and 0 bases at J, with 9 bases between. The CDR3 covers 15 residues.

There are many counts of this clonotype. The rearrangement links TRBV19 to TRBJ1-6, with 7 bases aligning to TRBD1. Germline CDR1 is LNHDA and CDR2 is SQIVND (reference sequence). The CDR3 has 15 amino acids. V lost 3 bases to trimming and J lost 10 bases; unmatched junction nucleotides: 9. CDR3 loop: CASSMEGGGLSPLHF. In nucleotides, the CDR3 is TGTGCCAGTAGTATGGAGGGAGGGGGCTTGTCACCCCTCCACTTT.

The genes are TRBV19 and TRBJ1-1; D gene ambiguous. Germline CDR1 and CDR2: LNHDA and SQIVND (reference sequence). Deletions cut 2 bases from V and 4 bases from J, with 11 bases between. This CDR3 region has 14 residues. As DNA, the CDR3 is TGTGCCAGTAGTATACAAGGGAACGGCACTGAAGCTTTCTTT. Translating gives CASSIQGNGTEAFF.

The chain uses TRBV9 and TRBJ1-2, with a tentative D call TRBD1 (6 bases). V was shortened by 2 bases and J by 6 bases, with 20 bases between the two germline ends. Germline values: CDR1 SGDLS, CDR2 YYNGEE. The CDR3 has 16 residues. For the CDR3, the DNA is TGTGCCAGCAGCGTCTACGGGGGCAGGGTGGGAAATGGCTACACCTTC. This translates into CASSVYGGRVGNGYTF.

The V gene is TRBV7-6, the J gene TRBJ2-3, with TRBD2 matching over 7 bases. After removal of 2 bases from V and 3 bases from J, the junction contained 23 bases not matched to a gene. Germline V CDR1 and CDR2: SGHVS, FNYEAQ. CDR3 size: 21 residues. CDR3: CASSLSLRREVGVAPTDTQYF. The CDR3 DNA reads TGTGCCAGCAGCTTAAGCCTCCGTCGGGAGGTCGGGGTGGCTCCGACAGATACGCAGTATTTT.

This clonotype appeared many times. The chain couples TRBV24-1 to TRBJ2-2; the match to TRBD1 covers 8 bases. The CDR3 contains 14 residues. J gave up 4 bases and V 8 bases, and 5 bases lay outside the gene matches. Germline loops: CDR1 KGHDR, CDR2 SFDVKD. CDR3 bases: TGTGCCACCACAGGGGGCAAGAGCACCGGGGAGCTGTTTTTT. Translation: CATTGGKSTGELFF.

Many counts were recorded for this clonotype. The V call is TRBV5-1, the J call TRBJ1-2; 7 bases line up with TRBD1. J lost 4 bases, V lost 3 bases, and 6 bases had no gene match. The CDR3 consists of 14 residues. CDR1 is SGHRS and CDR2 is YFSETQ in the germline V gene. The CDR3 DNA is TGCGCCAGCAGCTGGACAGGAGGAGGCTATGGCTACACCTTC. This encodes CASSWTGGGYGYTF.

This clonotype was seen at least ten times. The CDR3 is CASSLAWETQYF. The DNA of the CDR3 is TGTGCCAGCAGCTTGGCTTGGGAGACCCAGTACTTC. The chain couples TRBV12-3 or TRBV12-4 to TRBJ2-5; D is unresolved. This CDR3 is built from 12 residues. The V end lost 6 bases, the J end lost 5 bases, and 10 bases lay between the germline ends.

This clonotype was counted only a few times. The V gene is TRBV2, the J gene TRBJ1-5; D is perhaps TRBD1 (6 bases). V lost 3 bases to trimming and J lost 3 bases, with 12 bases between them. From germline, CDR1 is SNHLY and CDR2 FYNNEI. This CDR3 comprises 15 residues. DNA of the CDR3: TGTGCCAGCAGTGAGGGGGCAGGGGTCAATCAGCCCCAGCATTTT. It is translated as CASSEGAGVNQPQHF.

The sample holds a few counts of this clonotype. This chain connects TRBV7-2 to TRBJ2-2, with D possibly being TRBD1 (5 bases). The CDR3 consists of 13 residues. CDR1 SGHTA and CDR2 FQGNSA come from the germline V gene. V dropped 5 bases and J dropped 7 bases, with 11 bases sitting between them. The chain's CDR3 is CASSDQGHGELFF. CDR3 DNA sequence: TGTGCCAGCAGCGATCAGGGTCACGGGGAGCTGTTTTTT.

Many counts were recorded for this clonotype. The chain uses TRBV3-1 and TRBJ2-7, with 9 bases fitting TRBD1. V shed 3 bases and J 5 bases; nucleotides not matched to a gene: 8. In germline, CDR1 is LGHDT, CDR2 YNNKEL (reference sequence). The CDR3 has 15 residues. The CDR3 bases are TGTGCCAGCAGCCACGCCGGACAGGGGAGCCACGAGCAGTACTTC. The encoded protein is CASSHAGQGSHEQYF.

This clonotype was found many times. The chain combines TRBV2 with TRBJ2-3; no clear D. In germline, CDR1 is SNHLY, CDR2 FYNNEI. The CDR3 length is 11 residues. Trimming stripped 2 bases from V and 6 bases from J, with 3 bases between. This CDR3 reads CASSELDTQYF. Here the CDR3 DNA reads TGTGCCAGCAGTGAACTCGATACGCAGTATTTT.

This clonotype was counted ten times or more. The rearrangement links TRBV2 to TRBJ2-7, with 7 bases lining up with TRBD2. The CDR3 covers 15 residues. The V segment lost 6 bases and the J segment 7 bases; nucleotides outside the gene matches: 15. The germline V gene has CDR1 SNHLY and CDR2 FYNNEI. The CDR3 DNA is TGTGCCAGCAGGGGCGGGACTACCACCTCTGGGGAGCAGTACTTC. This sequence encodes CASRGGTTTSGEQYF.

Turning to this clonotype: A much larger clone sits a single nucleotide away, making a read error possible. The chain uses TRBV29-1 and TRBJ1-2; D ambiguous. There are 10 residues in the CDR3. V dropped 8 bases and J dropped 4 bases, with 8 bases sitting between them. Germline V CDR1 and CDR2: SQVTM, ANQGSEA. CDR3 sequence (DNA): TGCAGCACCCAGCTCTATGGCTACACCTTC. It codes for CSTQLYGYTF.

This rearrangement joins TRBV7-3 to TRBJ2-2; D is possibly TRBD1 or TRBD2 (5 bases each). The CDR3 is 18 residues long. Trimming pared 2 bases from V and 0 bases from J, leaving 16 bases between. The germline gives CDR1 SGHTA, CDR2 FQGTGA. The CDR3 nucleotides are TGTGCCAGCAGCTTATTCCAGGGACCGCTCGCGAACACCGGGGAGCTGTTTTTT. Translating gives CASSLFQGPLANTGELFF.

V usage is TRBV20-1 and J usage is TRBJ2-7, with D tentatively TRBD2 (6 bases). Per germline, CDR1 DFQATT and CDR2 SNEGSKA (reference sequence). CDR3 size: 13 residues. V was pared by 4 bases and J by 3 bases, with 13 bases between. The CDR3 loop is CSAMEGANYEQYF. CDR3 bases: TGCAGTGCTATGGAGGGAGCCAACTACGAGCAGTACTTC.

This chain joins TRBV2 and TRBJ1-1; D remains unclear. This CDR3 has 15 amino acids. In germline, CDR1 is SNHLY, CDR2 FYNNEI. V was shortened by 1 base and J by 1 base, with 10 bases between the two germline ends. CDR3: CASSEGVGRNTEAFF. The CDR3 region has the DNA TGTGCCAGCAGTGAAGGGGTCGGCAGGAACACTGAAGCTTTCTTT.

This clonotype was observed a few times. The V and J genes are TRBV19 and TRBJ2-7, with a possible D match to TRBD2 (5 bases). Germline CDR1 LNHDA, CDR2 SQIVND (reference sequence). The V end lost 9 bases, the J end lost 0 bases, and 21 bases lay between the germline ends. The length of the CDR3 is 16 residues. CDR3 protein: CARMGVGPVDSYEQYF. CDR3 sequence (DNA): TGTGCCAGGATGGGAGTTGGTCCTGTCGACTCCTACGAGCAGTACTTC.

About this clonotype: A much larger clone sits a single nucleotide away, making a read error possible. The missing conserved phenylalanine or tryptophan at the end of this CDR3 makes a read error likely. The chain carries TRBV2 and TRBJ1-5; possibly TRBD1 for D (5 bases). Germline-derived CDR1 and CDR2 are SNHLY and FYNNEI. Trimming pared 3 bases from V and 7 bases from J, leaving 10 bases between. The CDR3 consists of 13 residues. The CDR3 sequence: CASSDRGYQPQHL. CDR3 bases: TGTGCCAGCAGTGATAGGGGTTACCAGCCCCAGCATCTT.

This clonotype came up many times. This rearrangement joins TRBV7-3 to TRBJ2-7; 11 bases match TRBD2. Per the germline V gene, CDR1 is SGHTA and CDR2 is FQGTGA. V trimming: 5 bases; J trimming: 6 bases; junction bases outside the gene matches: 6. The CDR3 has 14 amino acids. The CDR3 reads CASSPGLAETEQYF. DNA for the CDR3: TGTGCCAGCAGCCCGGGACTAGCGGAAACCGAGCAGTACTTC.

This clonotype appeared many times. V gene TRBV12-3 or TRBV12-4 combines with J gene TRBJ2-2; TRBD2 matches 12 bases. This CDR3 has 16 residues. V shed 5 bases, J shed 5 bases, and the junction held 6 bases outside the gene matches. The CDR3 region has the DNA TGTGCCAGCAGTGCTAGCGGGAGGGCCGGTACCGGGGAGCTGTTTTTT. Its translation is CASSASGRAGTGELFF.

A word on this clonotype: Being one base from a much bigger clone, this may be a read error. DNA of the CDR3: TGTGCCAGCGGTCAACTAGCCCAAGCGTACCAAGAGACCCAGTACTTC. Translating gives CASGQLAQAYQETQYF. This chain joins TRBV6-6 and TRBJ2-5; TRBD2 is a possible D gene (6 bases). The germline V and J ends were trimmed by 8 bases and 0 bases, with 19 bases remaining between them. This CDR3 region has 16 residues. Germline V lookup: CDR1 MNHNY, CDR2 SVGAGI (reference sequence).

The V gene is TRBV7-4, the J gene TRBJ2-7; 9 bases align to TRBD1. Near its end, the DNA agrees better with TRBJ2-1, so the J call may be wrong. The CDR3 runs to 14 residues. The germline V gene encodes CDR1 SGHVT and CDR2 SQSDAQ. The CDR3 bases are TGTGCCAGCCGTGACAGGGGGGGGCCCAATGAGCAGTTCTTC. Residues: CASRDRGGPNEQFF.

This clonotype was observed at least ten times. The rearrangement joins TRBV5-1 to TRBJ1-4; 9 bases line up with TRBD1. The CDR3 length is 15 residues. V lost 0 bases, J lost 7 bases, and 4 bases stayed unmatched. Germline CDR1 reads SGHRS; CDR2 reads YFSETQ. CDR3 sequence reads: CASSLDGTGTEKLFF. In DNA form, the CDR3 reads TGCGCCAGCAGCTTGGATGGGACAGGGACTGAAAAACTGTTTTTT.